This T cell receptor (beta chain) derives from a study of blood T cell repertoires in COVID-19. Using immunoSEQ multiplex PCR, the repertoire was profiled, and TCRdb retains in-frame clones only, with some absent. This sample carries about 400,000 clones, nearly 90% of them seen once, and the ten largest clones take approximately 2%. Sequencing was done on a sample of PBMCs or T cells enriched from blood (not recorded which). This sequence originates from a woman aged 18-29 years with acute COVID-19.

CDR3 in DNA: TGCGCCAGCAGCCCGGGACAGTCCGGGACCAAAGAGACCCAGTACTTC. It is translated as CASSPGQSGTKETQYF. The genes are TRBV5-1 and TRBJ2-5; 7 nucleotides match TRBD1. The CDR3 consists of 16 residues. The germline V gene encodes CDR1 SGHRS and CDR2 YFSETQ. V lost 4 bases to trimming and J lost 3 bases; unmatched junction nucleotides: 12.